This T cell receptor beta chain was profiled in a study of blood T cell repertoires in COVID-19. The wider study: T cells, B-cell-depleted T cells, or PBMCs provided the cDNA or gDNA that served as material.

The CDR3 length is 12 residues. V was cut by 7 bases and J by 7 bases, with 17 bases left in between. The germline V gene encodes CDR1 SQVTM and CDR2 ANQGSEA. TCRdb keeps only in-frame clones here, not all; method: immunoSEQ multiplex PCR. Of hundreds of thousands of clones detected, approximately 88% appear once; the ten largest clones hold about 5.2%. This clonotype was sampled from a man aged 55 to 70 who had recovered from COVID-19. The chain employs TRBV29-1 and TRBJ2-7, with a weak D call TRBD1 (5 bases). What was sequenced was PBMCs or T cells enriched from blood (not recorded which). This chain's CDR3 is CSAAQGSMEQYF. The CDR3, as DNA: TGCAGCGCTGCGCAGGGCTCAATGGAGCAGTACTTC.